These T cell receptor beta chains were read from a single sample in a study of T cells in Graves' hyperthyroidism and ophthalmopathy. TCRdb analysed the multiplex PCR reads with MiXCR anew, one entry per CDR3 protein. The sample lists about 640,000 distinct CDR3 sequences; about 20% were seen once. Source material: blood. The receptors derive from a man aged 30 to 39 with Graves' ophthalmopathy. The CDR3 runs from the conserved cysteine through the conserved F or W. The D gene is left open where the match is weak. A clone size is listed for some rows: how often the clone was seen (once, few, many), or a class if it is expanded.

size	J	D	V	DNA	CDR3
NA	TRBJ2-3	NA	TRBV20-1	TGCAGTGCTAGGTCCCCCAGCACAGATACGCAGTATTTT	CSARSPSTDTQYF
NA	TRBJ2-5	TRBD1	TRBV11-2	TGTGCCAGCAGCCCCGGGACAGGTCAAGAGACCCGGTACTTC	CASSPGTGQETRYF
many	TRBJ2-7	TRBD1	TRBV5-1	TGCGCCAGCAGCTTGGGACCGGGACAGGGCCCTCGCGAGCAGTACTTC	CASSLGPGQGPREQYF
NA	TRBJ2-1	NA	TRBV29-1	TGCAGCGTTAGGGCAGGGGGGAGCTCCTACAATGAGCAGTTCTTC	CSVRAGGSSYNEQFF
many	TRBJ2-1	NA	TRBV12-3/TRBV12-4	TGTGCCAGCAGTTTTATCAGGGAGTTCTACAATGAGCAGTTCTTC	CASSFIREFYNEQFF
few	TRBJ2-7	NA	TRBV5-8	TGTGCCAGCAGCTTGGGATCGGAAGGGGGGATCTCCTACGAGCAGTACTTC	CASSLGSEGGISYEQYF
few	TRBJ2-1	TRBD2	TRBV7-3	TGTGCCAGCAGCTCCCGACCCGGGACTAGCGGTGAGCAGTTCTTC	CASSSRPGTSGEQFF
NA	TRBJ2-7	NA	TRBV12-3/TRBV12-4	TGTGCCAGCAGTTTGAACTACGCCTACGAGCAGTACTTC	CASSLNYAYEQYF
NA	TRBJ2-3	NA	TRBV18	TGTGCCAGCTCACCAGGACCGACAGATAAGCAGTATTTT	CASSPGPTDKQYF
NA	TRBJ2-1	TRBD2	TRBV20-1	TGCAGTGCTGCCGGGACTAGCGGGGGGTTGGAGCAGTTCTTC	CSAAGTSGGLEQFF
NA	TRBJ2-1	TRBD2	TRBV20-1	TGCAGTGCTAGAGATTATCTCGCCCCAGCGGGAGAGTACAATGAGCAGTTCTTC	CSARDYLAPAGEYNEQFF
many	TRBJ2-1	NA	TRBV12-3/TRBV12-4	TGTGCCAGCAGTTCGAGGGATGTAACCTACAATGAGCAGTTCTTC	CASSSRDVTYNEQFF
few	TRBJ1-1	NA	TRBV27	TGTGCCAGCAGGTCTGGGACGATGGCTTTCTTT	CASRSGTMAFF
NA	TRBJ1-2	NA	TRBV18	TGTGCCAGCTCACCTACTCAAGAGCGGGGCTACACCTTC	CASSPTQERGYTF
many	TRBJ1-5	TRBD1	TRBV11-2	TGTGCCAGCAGCTTAGCGACAGGGAGAAGCAATCAGCCCCAGCATTTT	CASSLATGRSNQPQHF
NA	TRBJ1-5	NA	TRBV28	TGTGCCAGCAGTTTAGTACAAGGACTGGGAAGCAATCAGCCCCAGCATTTT	CASSLVQGLGSNQPQHF
many	TRBJ1-4	NA	TRBV13	TGTGCCAGCAGCTTAGATAGGGGCGGTAAACTGTTTTTT	CASSLDRGGKLFF
NA	TRBJ2-4	NA	TRBV3-1	TGTGCCAGTAGCCGAGGGGCGGAGAACATTCAGTACTTC	CASSRGAENIQYF
NA	TRBJ2-5	TRBD2	TRBV10-3	TGTGCCATCAGTTCAGGGCGGGAGGGCTTAGAGACCCAGTACTTC	CAISSGREGLETQYF
many	TRBJ2-1	TRBD2	TRBV3-1	TGTGCCAGCAGCCAAGGCGGGTCTAGCGGGATTGGCGATGAGCAGTTCTTC	CASSQGGSSGIGDEQFF
NA	TRBJ1-1	NA	TRBV5-6	TGTGCCAGCAGCTTGGGTCCCCCTACCAACACTGAAGCTTTCTTT	CASSLGPPTNTEAFF
many	TRBJ2-7	NA	TRBV11-2	TGTGCCAGCAGCTTAGGGTTAAGGGAGGTCCCCTCCTACGAGCAGTACTTC	CASSLGLREVPSYEQYF
few	TRBJ1-5	NA	TRBV12-3/TRBV12-4	TGTGCCAGCAGCTCCCCTGGAGCTAATCAGCCCCAGCATTTT	CASSSPGANQPQHF
NA	TRBJ2-7	TRBD1	TRBV7-9	TGTGCCAGCAGCACGGGACAGGGTATCTCCTACGAGCAGTACTTC	CASSTGQGISYEQYF
few	TRBJ2-2	NA	TRBV29-1	TGCAGTGCAACTAGTACCCTCACCGGGGAGCTGTTTTTT	CSATSTLTGELFF
many	TRBJ2-2	TRBD2	TRBV2	TGTGCCAGCAGCCTGGGACTAGCGGGAGGGACCGGGGAGCTGTTTTTT	CASSLGLAGGTGELFF
NA	TRBJ2-5	NA	TRBV20-1	TGCAGTGCTAGAGTACCAGATCAGGCGACCCAGTACTTC	CSARVPDQATQYF
NA	TRBJ2-7	NA	TRBV29-1	TGCAGCGTGCGAGGGACGGAGAGCTCCTACGAGCAGTACTTC	CSVRGTESSYEQYF
few	TRBJ1-5	NA	TRBV4-1	TGCGCCAGCAGCCAAGATCGGCGGCCCCAGCATTTT	CASSQDRRPQHF
NA	TRBJ2-7	TRBD1	TRBV10-3	TGTGCCACTTCCCCTCCGGGAACAGGGGCTCTCGAGCAGTACTTC	CATSPPGTGALEQYF
NA	TRBJ1-6	TRBD1	TRBV30	TGTGCCTGGAGTGCGACAGGGTCGTCCTACGGATCACCCCTCCACTTT	CAWSATGSSYGSPLHF
many	TRBJ2-1	TRBD2	TRBV11-2	TGTGCCAGCAGCTTAGGGACTAGCATCAATGAGCAGTTCTTC	CASSLGTSINEQFF
NA	TRBJ2-1	NA	TRBV7-9	TGTGCCAGCAGCTTCCCCCATGAGCAGTTCTTC	CASSFPHEQFF
few	TRBJ2-5	TRBD2	TRBV27	TGTGCCAGCAGTCTAATGGGACTAGGGGTCGAGACCCAGTACTTC	CASSLMGLGVETQYF
NA	TRBJ2-3	NA	TRBV19	TGTGCCAGTAGTATAGCGGGTGGACTACGTAGCACAGATACGCAGTATTTT	CASSIAGGLRSTDTQYF
few	TRBJ1-2	NA	TRBV4-3	TGCGCCAGCAGCCAAGTCCACTCTACTGTCGCCGGCGGCTACACCTTC	CASSQVHSTVAGGYTF
few	TRBJ1-1	TRBD1	TRBV29-1	TGCAGCGTCGACCTCCGGGACAGTGAAGCTTTCTTT	CSVDLRDSEAFF
NA	TRBJ2-1	NA	TRBV5-8	TGTGCCAGCAGCTTGGTCTACCTGTACAATGAGCAGTTCTTC	CASSLVYLYNEQFF
few	TRBJ1-2	TRBD1	TRBV5-1	TGCGCCAGCAGCGAAGACAGGGGAGTTGGGGATGGCTACACCTTC	CASSEDRGVGDGYTF
few	TRBJ2-7	TRBD1	TRBV3-1	TGTGCCAGCAGCCCAGGACCCGGGACAGGGACCTACGAGCAGTACTTC	CASSPGPGTGTYEQYF
few	TRBJ2-7	NA	TRBV29-1	TGCAGCGTTGGTACGACAGGCACTTTCTACGAGCAGTACTTC	CSVGTTGTFYEQYF
NA	TRBJ2-3	TRBD2	TRBV6-2/TRBV6-3	TGTGCCAGCAGTTACGACCCTAGCGGGAGAAGGGATACGCAGTATTTT	CASSYDPSGRRDTQYF
many	TRBJ1-1	NA	TRBV6-2/TRBV6-3	TGTGCCAGCAGTTACCCATACAGGATCTGGATGAACACTGAAGCTTTCTTT	CASSYPYRIWMNTEAFF
few	TRBJ2-2	TRBD2	TRBV7-9	TGTGCCAGCAGCTTAGGGACTAGCGGGAACACCGGGAAGCTGTTTTTT	CASSLGTSGNTGKLFF
NA	TRBJ2-7	TRBD2	TRBV10-2	TGCGCCAGCAGATCGGGACTAGCGAACTACGAGCAGTACTTC	CASRSGLANYEQYF